A selection of T cell receptor beta chains follows, all from one sample in a study of identical twins. MiXCR, run by TCRdb on the 5' RACE reads, gives a single entry per CDR3 protein. This table holds roughly 690,000 distinct CDR3 sequences, around 6% found once. Sequencing input: naive T cells sorted from blood. These receptors originate from a man between 18 and 35 years old in good health. The CDR3 runs from the conserved cysteine through the conserved F or W. Each record gives: V gene, clone size, J gene, D gene, CDR3 protein, CDR3 DNA. A D gene is named only where the DNA matches it firmly. Clone size is shown for a subset of rows, as once, few, many or a class of expanded clone.

TRBV12-3/TRBV12-4	many	TRBJ1-1	TRBD1	CASRQTGMNTEAFF	TGTGCCAGCAGACAGACAGGGATGAACACTGAAGCTTTCTTT
TRBV12-3/TRBV12-4	few	TRBJ1-3	-	CASSLGTGRNTIYF	TGTGCCAGCAGCCTGGGCACTGGACGAAACACCATATATTTT
TRBV4-2	many	TRBJ2-1	-	CASSTKSPGNEQFF	TGTGCCAGCAGCACCAAGTCCCCGGGGAATGAGCAGTTCTTC
TRBV10-3	many	TRBJ2-2	-	CAVGSWNTGELFF	TGTGCCGTTGGATCTTGGAACACCGGGGAGCTGTTTTTT
TRBV18	-	TRBJ1-3	-	CASSPLRSGNTIYF	TGTGCCAGCTCACCACTGCGCTCTGGAAACACCATATATTTT
TRBV5-1	many	TRBJ2-1	TRBD2	CASSLAREVRYNEQFF	TGCGCCAGCAGCTTGGCGCGGGAGGTCCGCTACAATGAGCAGTTCTTC
TRBV5-6	few	TRBJ2-5	-	CASSLGMGLETQYF	TGTGCCAGCAGCTTGGGCATGGGTCTAGAGACCCAGTACTTC
TRBV12-3/TRBV12-4	few	TRBJ2-3	TRBD2	CATKPPREITDTQYF	TGTGCCACCAAGCCCCCGCGGGAGATAACAGATACGCAGTATTTT
TRBV5-1	few	TRBJ2-1	-	CASNLGGISGRNEQFF	TGCGCCAGCAACCTTGGGGGAATCAGCGGACGCAATGAGCAGTTCTTC
TRBV9	few	TRBJ2-5	TRBD1	CASSAGQAQETQYF	TGTGCCAGCAGCGCCGGACAGGCCCAAGAGACCCAGTACTTC
TRBV6-1	-	TRBJ2-1	-	CASSPPASSNEQFF	TGTGCCAGCAGTCCCCCGGCTAGCAGCAATGAGCAGTTCTTC
TRBV7-2	few	TRBJ2-1	TRBD2	CASSLYEAGDEQFF	TGTGCCAGCAGCTTATATGAGGCGGGAGATGAGCAGTTCTTC
TRBV27	-	TRBJ2-5	TRBD2	CASSPTTSGSLRTQYF	TGTGCCAGCAGTCCGACGACTAGCGGGTCGCTTCGTACCCAGTACTTC
TRBV12-3/TRBV12-4	many	TRBJ1-5	TRBD1	CASSEDREAYQPQHF	TGTGCCAGCTCTGAGGACAGGGAGGCTTATCAGCCCCAGCATTTT
TRBV7-9	-	TRBJ2-6	-	CASSFRGSLDVLTF	TGTGCCAGCAGCTTCCGCGGCAGTTTAGACGTCCTGACTTTC
TRBV4-2	many	TRBJ2-1	TRBD2	CASSHLRGLAGTSSYNEQFF	TGTGCCAGCAGCCATCTACGGGGACTAGCGGGTACTAGCTCCTACAATGAGCAGTTCTTC
TRBV27	many	TRBJ1-1	-	CASRYQGRGTEAFF	TGTGCCAGCAGGTACCAGGGAAGGGGCACTGAAGCTTTCTTT
TRBV5-1	-	TRBJ2-2	TRBD2	CASSWGGTSGALHTGELFF	TGCGCCAGCAGCTGGGGCGGGACTAGCGGAGCTCTGCACACCGGGGAGCTGTTTTTT
TRBV11-2	many	TRBJ2-3	TRBD2	CASSLDGWTSGLTDTQYF	TGTGCCAGCAGCTTAGATGGGTGGACTAGCGGTCTTACAGATACGCAGTATTTT
TRBV15	-	TRBJ2-6	-	CATSRDWRGADGANVLTF	TGTGCCACCAGCAGAGATTGGCGTGGGGCTGACGGGGCCAACGTCCTGACTTTC
TRBV9	many	TRBJ2-3	-	CASSVDPTDTQYF	TGTGCCAGCAGCGTAGACCCCACAGATACGCAGTATTTT
TRBV12-3/TRBV12-4	many	TRBJ2-5	-	CASSRLKLQETQYF	TGTGCCAGCAGTCGGTTAAAGCTACAAGAGACCCAGTACTTC
TRBV7-2	many	TRBJ2-1	-	CASSQSGVNEQFF	TGTGCCAGCAGCCAATCGGGAGTGAATGAGCAGTTCTTC
TRBV5-1	-	TRBJ2-1	TRBD2	CASSFVAGGSNEQFF	TGCGCCAGCAGCTTCGTAGCGGGAGGGAGTAATGAGCAGTTCTTC
TRBV12-3/TRBV12-4	-	TRBJ2-7	-	CASSFGQLTYEQYF	TGTGCCAGCAGTTTCGGGCAGCTGACCTACGAGCAGTACTTC
TRBV25-1	few	TRBJ2-7	TRBD2	CASSRIAGVYEQYF	TGTGCCAGCAGTAGAATAGCGGGAGTCTACGAGCAGTACTTC
TRBV20-1	few	TRBJ2-1	-	CSARSLGASGNEQFF	TGCAGTGCTAGATCCTTGGGGGCTAGCGGCAATGAGCAGTTCTTC
TRBV5-1	-	TRBJ2-5	-	CASSFGDQETQYF	TGCGCCAGCAGCTTCGGGGATCAGGAGACCCAGTACTTC
TRBV27	-	TRBJ1-1	TRBD1	CASGTSGTGGGTEAFF	TGTGCCAGCGGGACATCCGGGACAGGGGGTGGCACTGAAGCTTTCTTT
TRBV12-3/TRBV12-4	many	TRBJ2-5	-	CASSLGGGLETQYF	TGTGCCAGCAGTTTAGGTGGAGGTTTAGAGACCCAGTACTTC
TRBV7-8	many	TRBJ2-1	TRBD2	CASSIRGLAVFNEQFF	TGTGCCAGCAGCATCAGGGGACTAGCGGTATTCAATGAGCAGTTCTTC
TRBV10-3	many	TRBJ2-7	-	CAISERLEVSPYEQYF	TGTGCCATCAGTGAGCGTCTCGAAGTCTCCCCCTACGAGCAGTACTTC
TRBV5-1	few	TRBJ1-2	-	CASSLGGATNYGYTF	TGCGCCAGCAGCTTGGGAGGGGCCACTAACTATGGCTACACCTTC
TRBV6-2/TRBV6-3	-	TRBJ2-2	TRBD2	CASSRASGSGPGELFF	TGTGCCAGCAGCCGCGCTAGCGGCTCGGGGCCCGGGGAGCTGTTTTTT
TRBV5-1	few	TRBJ2-7	-	CARPDRTDYEQYF	TGCGCCAGGCCAGACCGGACAGACTACGAGCAGTACTTC
TRBV12-3/TRBV12-4	many	TRBJ2-1	TRBD2	CASSPLAGGLRGEQFF	TGTGCCAGCAGTCCACTAGCGGGAGGGCTACGGGGTGAGCAGTTCTTC
TRBV12-3/TRBV12-4	-	TRBJ1-2	-	CASSLARVGYGYTF	TGTGCCAGCAGTTTAGCTCGGGTAGGCTATGGCTACACCTTC
TRBV6-2/TRBV6-3	-	TRBJ2-1	-	CASGPVSYNEQFF	TGTGCCAGCGGGCCCGTCTCCTACAATGAGCAGTTCTTC
TRBV7-9	-	TRBJ1-2	-	CASSPDSRSNYGYTF	TGTGCCAGCAGCCCGGACAGCCGATCTAACTATGGCTACACCTTC
TRBV7-2	many	TRBJ2-1	-	CASSSNIYEQFF	TGTGCCAGCAGCTCCAACATCTATGAGCAGTTCTTC
TRBV29-1	many	TRBJ2-7	-	CSARTALTYEQYF	TGCAGCGCCCGGACAGCCTTAACCTACGAGCAGTACTTC
TRBV12-3/TRBV12-4	many	TRBJ1-5	TRBD1	CASRSTGGWNQPQHF	TGTGCCAGCAGGTCGACAGGGGGATGGAATCAGCCCCAGCATTTT
TRBV29-1	few	TRBJ2-5	-	CSPGDGTGTQYF	TGCAGCCCCGGGGACGGTACCGGGACCCAGTACTTC
TRBV12-3/TRBV12-4	many	TRBJ1-6	-	CASTTTAYNSPLHF	TGTGCCAGCACCACGACAGCGTATAATTCACCCCTCCACTTT
TRBV18	few	TRBJ2-7	-	CASSPDRHYEQYF	TGTGCCAGCTCACCCGACAGACACTACGAGCAGTACTTC
TRBV12-3/TRBV12-4	many	TRBJ2-3	-	CASSLAAYTDTQYF	TGTGCCAGCAGTTTAGCTGCTTACACAGATACGCAGTATTTT
TRBV10-3	many	TRBJ2-1	TRBD2	CAMGGGRPNNEQFF	TGTGCCATGGGAGGCGGGAGGCCTAACAATGAGCAGTTCTTC